This T cell receptor beta chain was recovered during a study of PD-1 blockade in classical Hodgkin lymphoma. Study-wide context: Nivolumab dosing for patients was 3 mg/kg, administered intravenously every 2 weeks. Study results and limitations: Compared with baseline, CD4+ but not CD8+ TCR diversity had risen significantly by C4D1. Nivolumab initiated under 1 year post-ASCT led to patient exclusion. Lower baseline TCR diversity was reported for newly diagnosed patients than for healthy donors.

Repertoires were generated with immunoSEQ multiplex PCR, while TCRdb's copy carries only in-frame clones and drops some. The sample shows around 20,000 clones, roughly 73% of them seen only once. Points on this clone: What it recognizes is unknown.

V gave up 6 bases and J gave up 10 bases; unmatched junction bases: 7. Germline V gene sequence: CDR1 MNHEY, CDR2 SMNVEV (reference sequence). The CDR3 is 14 amino acids. Autologous stem cell transplantation was followed by relapse in every patient, and brentuximab vedotin exposure varied. The sample was peripheral blood mononuclear cells (PBMCs), taken before the second cycle of nivolumab. This chain uses TRBV27 with TRBJ1-6; 9 nucleotides match TRBD1. The TCR comes from a human donor with classical Hodgkin lymphoma. CDR3 sequence reads: CASRRQGELSPLHF. For the CDR3, the DNA is TGTGCCAGCAGACGACAGGGGGAATTGTCACCCCTCCACTTT.